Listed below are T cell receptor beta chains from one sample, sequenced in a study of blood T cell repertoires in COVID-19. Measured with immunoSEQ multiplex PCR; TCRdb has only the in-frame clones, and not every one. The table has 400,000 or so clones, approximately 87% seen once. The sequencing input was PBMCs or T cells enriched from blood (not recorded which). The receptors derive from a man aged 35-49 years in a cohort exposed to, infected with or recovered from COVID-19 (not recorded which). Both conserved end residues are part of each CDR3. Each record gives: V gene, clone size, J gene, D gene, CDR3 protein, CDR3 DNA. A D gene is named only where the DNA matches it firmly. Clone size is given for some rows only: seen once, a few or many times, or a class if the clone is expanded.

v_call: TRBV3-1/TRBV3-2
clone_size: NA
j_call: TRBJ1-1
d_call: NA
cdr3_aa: CASSQDGRGRDTEAFF
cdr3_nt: TGTGCCAGCAGCCAAGATGGTAGGGGAAGGGACACTGAAGCTTTCTTT

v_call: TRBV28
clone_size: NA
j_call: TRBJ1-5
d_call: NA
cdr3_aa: CASREPNQPQHF
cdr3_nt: TGTGCCAGCCGGGAGCCCAATCAGCCCCAGCATTTT

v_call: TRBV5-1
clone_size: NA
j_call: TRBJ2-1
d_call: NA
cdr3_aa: CASSLGSLGPHEQFF
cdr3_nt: TGCGCCAGCAGCTTGGGTAGCCTGGGGCCTCACGAGCAGTTCTTC

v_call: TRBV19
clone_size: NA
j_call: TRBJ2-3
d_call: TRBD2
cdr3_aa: CASSSTGTSADTQYF
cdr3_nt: TGTGCCAGTAGTTCGACCGGGACTAGCGCTGATACGCAGTATTTT

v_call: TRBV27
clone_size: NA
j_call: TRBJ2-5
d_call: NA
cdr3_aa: CASRPGVSGIETQYF
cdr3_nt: TGTGCCAGCAGACCCGGGGTATCGGGAATAGAGACCCAGTACTTC

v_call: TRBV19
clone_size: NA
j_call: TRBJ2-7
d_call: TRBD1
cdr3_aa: CASGTGGDPRYEQYF
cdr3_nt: TGTGCCAGCGGGACAGGGGGCGATCCTCGCTACGAGCAGTACTTC

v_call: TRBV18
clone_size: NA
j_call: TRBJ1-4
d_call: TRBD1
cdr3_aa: CASSPIQGAGANEKLFF
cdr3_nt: TGTGCCAGCTCACCGATACAGGGGGCTGGGGCTAATGAAAAACTGTTTTTT

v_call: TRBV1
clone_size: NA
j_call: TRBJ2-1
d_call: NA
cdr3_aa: CTSSSHHPPSGNAYNEQFF
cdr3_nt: TGCACCAGCAGCTCCCACCATCCCCCTAGCGGGAACGCCTACAATGAGCAGTTCTTC

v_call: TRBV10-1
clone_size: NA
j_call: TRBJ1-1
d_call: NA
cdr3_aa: CASSESGLEAFF
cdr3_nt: TGCGCCAGCAGTGAATCAGGGCTTGAAGCTTTCTTT

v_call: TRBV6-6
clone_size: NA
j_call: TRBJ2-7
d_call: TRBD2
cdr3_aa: CASSYPLAALDEQYF
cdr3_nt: TGTGCCAGCAGTTACCCCCTAGCGGCCCTGGACGAGCAGTACTTC

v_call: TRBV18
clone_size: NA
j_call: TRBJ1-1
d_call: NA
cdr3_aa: CASSPQQGRTEAFF
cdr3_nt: TGTGCCAGCTCACCGCAACAGGGTCGAACTGAAGCTTTCTTT

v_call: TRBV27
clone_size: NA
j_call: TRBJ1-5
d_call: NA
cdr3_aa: CASSLSGGFEPQHF
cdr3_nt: TGTGCCAGCAGTTTATCGGGAGGGTTCGAGCCCCAGCATTTT

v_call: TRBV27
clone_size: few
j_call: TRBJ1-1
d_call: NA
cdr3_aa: CASTRRAEGRFGYTEAFF
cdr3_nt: TGTGCCAGCACACGGAGGGCCGAGGGGAGATTTGGGTACACTGAAGCTTTCTTT

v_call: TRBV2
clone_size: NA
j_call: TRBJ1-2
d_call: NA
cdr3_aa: CASSDRGRNGYTF
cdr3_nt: TGTGCCAGCAGTGACAGGGGAAGAAATGGCTACACCTTC

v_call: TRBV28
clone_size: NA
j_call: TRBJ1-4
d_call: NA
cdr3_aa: CASRGPGKGNEKLFF
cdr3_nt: TGTGCCAGCAGGGGCCCGGGGAAGGGTAATGAAAAACTGTTTTTT

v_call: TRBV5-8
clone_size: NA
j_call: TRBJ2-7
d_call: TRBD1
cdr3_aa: CASSETGVEKQYF
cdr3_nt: TGTGCCAGCAGCGAGACAGGGGTTGAAAAGCAGTACTTC

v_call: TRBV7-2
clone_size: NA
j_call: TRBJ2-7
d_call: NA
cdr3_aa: CASSSRADYEQYF
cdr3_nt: TGTGCCAGCAGCAGCCGAGCGGATTACGAGCAGTACTTC

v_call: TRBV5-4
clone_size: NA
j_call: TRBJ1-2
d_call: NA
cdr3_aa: CASSLGQISYGYTF
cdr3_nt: TGTGCCAGCAGCTTGGGACAGATTAGCTATGGCTACACCTTC

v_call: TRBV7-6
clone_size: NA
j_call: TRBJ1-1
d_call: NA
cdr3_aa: CASSPRLGGVTEAFF
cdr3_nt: TGTGCCAGCAGCCCACGGTTGGGGGGGGTCACTGAAGCTTTCTTT

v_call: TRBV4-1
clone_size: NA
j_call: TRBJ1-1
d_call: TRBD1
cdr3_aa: CASSRRGQGVEAFF
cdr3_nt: TGCGCCAGCAGCCGACGGGGACAGGGGGTAGAAGCTTTCTTT

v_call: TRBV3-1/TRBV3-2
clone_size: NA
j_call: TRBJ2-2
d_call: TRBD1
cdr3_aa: CASSHTGGADTGELFF
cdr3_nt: TGTGCCAGCAGCCATACAGGGGGCGCCGACACCGGGGAGCTGTTTTTT

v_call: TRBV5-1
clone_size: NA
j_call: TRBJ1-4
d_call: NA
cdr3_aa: CASSFAGTNEKLFF
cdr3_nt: TGCGCCAGCAGCTTTGCAGGAACTAATGAAAAACTGTTTTTT

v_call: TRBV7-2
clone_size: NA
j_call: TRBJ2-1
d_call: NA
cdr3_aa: CASSLIGHYYNEQFF
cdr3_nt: TGTGCCAGCAGCTTAATCGGACACTACTACAATGAGCAGTTCTTC

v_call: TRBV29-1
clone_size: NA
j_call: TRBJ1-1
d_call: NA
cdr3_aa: CSGESTEAFF
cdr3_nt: TGCAGCGGAGAGAGTACTGAAGCTTTCTTT

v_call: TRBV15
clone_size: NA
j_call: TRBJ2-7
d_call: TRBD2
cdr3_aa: CATSTLAGGYEQYF
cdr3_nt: TGTGCCACCAGCACACTAGCGGGAGGTTACGAGCAGTACTTC

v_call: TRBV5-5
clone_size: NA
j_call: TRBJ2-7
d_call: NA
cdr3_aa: CASSLLSPYEQYF
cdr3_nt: TGTGCCAGCAGCTTGCTCTCTCCCTACGAGCAGTACTTC

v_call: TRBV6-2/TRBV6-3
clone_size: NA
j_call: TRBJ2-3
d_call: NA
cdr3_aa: CASSRDSTDTQYF
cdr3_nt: TGTGCCAGCAGCCGGGACTCCACAGATACGCAGTATTTT

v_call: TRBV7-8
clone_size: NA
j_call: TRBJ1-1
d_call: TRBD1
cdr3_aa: CASSFVSGQLNTEAFF
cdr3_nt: TGTGCCAGCAGCTTCGTATCGGGACAGTTGAACACTGAAGCTTTCTTT

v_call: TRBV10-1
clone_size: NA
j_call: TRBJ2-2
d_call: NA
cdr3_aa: CASSGGGTGELFF
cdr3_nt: TGCGCCAGCAGTGGGGGCGGCACCGGGGAGCTGTTTTTT

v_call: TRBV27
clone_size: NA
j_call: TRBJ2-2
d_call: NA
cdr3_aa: CASSRQENTGELFF
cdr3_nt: TGTGCCAGCAGTCGGCAGGAGAACACCGGGGAGCTGTTTTTT

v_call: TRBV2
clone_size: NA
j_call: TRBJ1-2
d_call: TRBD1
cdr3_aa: CASSSGQGYGYTF
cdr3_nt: TGTGCCAGCAGTTCCGGACAGGGCTATGGCTACACCTTC

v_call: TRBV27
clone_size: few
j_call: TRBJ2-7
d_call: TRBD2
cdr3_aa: CASSSGSLYEQYF
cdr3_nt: TGTGCCAGCAGTAGCGGGAGTCTCTACGAGCAGTACTTC

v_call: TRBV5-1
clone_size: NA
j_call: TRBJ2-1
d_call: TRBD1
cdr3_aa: CASSPDRGRGNEQFF
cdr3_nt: TGCGCCAGCAGCCCGGACAGGGGGCGGGGCAATGAGCAGTTCTTC

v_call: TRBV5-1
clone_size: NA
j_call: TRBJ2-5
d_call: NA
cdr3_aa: CASSLGLNGGQETQYF
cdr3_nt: TGCGCCAGCAGCTTGGGGCTAAACGGGGGACAAGAGACCCAGTACTTC

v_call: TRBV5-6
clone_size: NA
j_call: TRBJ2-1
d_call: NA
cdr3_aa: CASSLTGEQFF
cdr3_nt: TGTGCCAGCAGCTTGACAGGAGAGCAGTTCTTC

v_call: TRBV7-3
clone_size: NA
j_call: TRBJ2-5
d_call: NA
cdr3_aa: CASSPGGYQETQYF
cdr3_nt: TGTGCCAGCAGCCCAGGCGGGTACCAAGAGACCCAGTACTTC

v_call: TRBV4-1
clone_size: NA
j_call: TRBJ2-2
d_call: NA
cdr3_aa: CASSQAGVLTGELFF
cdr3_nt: TGCGCCAGCAGCCAAGCCGGGGTCCTCACCGGGGAGCTGTTTTTT

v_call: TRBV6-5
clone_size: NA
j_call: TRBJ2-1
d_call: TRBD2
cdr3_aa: CASSYPGGGNEQFF
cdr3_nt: TGTGCCAGCAGTTACCCCGGGGGGGGCAATGAGCAGTTCTTC

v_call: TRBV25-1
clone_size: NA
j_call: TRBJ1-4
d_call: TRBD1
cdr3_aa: CASSQGASNEKLFF
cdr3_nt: TGTGCCAGCAGTCAGGGGGCTTCTAATGAAAAACTGTTTTTT

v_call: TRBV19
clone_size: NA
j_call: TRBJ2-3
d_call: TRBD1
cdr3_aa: CASRQGASISADTQYF
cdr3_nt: TGTGCCAGTAGACAGGGGGCTTCTATAAGCGCAGATACGCAGTATTTT

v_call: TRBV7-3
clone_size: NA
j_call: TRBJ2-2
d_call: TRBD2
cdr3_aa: CASSPLTTSGGTGELFF
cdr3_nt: TGTGCCAGCAGCCCCCTAACCACTAGCGGAGGCACCGGGGAGCTGTTTTTT

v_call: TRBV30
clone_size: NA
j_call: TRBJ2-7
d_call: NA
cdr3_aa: CAGRRGHYEQYF
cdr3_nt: TGTGCCGGGCGGCGGGGGCACTACGAGCAGTACTTC

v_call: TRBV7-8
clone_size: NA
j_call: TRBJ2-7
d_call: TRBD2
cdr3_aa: CASSLALAGGYHEQYF
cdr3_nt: TGTGCCAGCAGCTTAGCCCTAGCGGGAGGGTACCACGAGCAGTACTTC

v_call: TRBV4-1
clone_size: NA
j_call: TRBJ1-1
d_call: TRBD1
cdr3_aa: CASSQGQGTGTIAFF
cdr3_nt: TGCGCCAGCAGCCAAGGACAAGGGACAGGGACTATAGCTTTCTTT

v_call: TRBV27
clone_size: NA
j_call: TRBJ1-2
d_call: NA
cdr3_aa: CASSLRGAENGYTF
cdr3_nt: TGTGCCAGCAGTTTACGGGGGGCGGAGAATGGCTACACCTTC

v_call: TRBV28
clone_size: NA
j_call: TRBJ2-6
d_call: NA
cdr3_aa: CASSLAGTLSGANVLTF
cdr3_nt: TGTGCCAGCAGTTTAGCAGGGACTCTCTCCGGGGCCAACGTCCTGACTTTC

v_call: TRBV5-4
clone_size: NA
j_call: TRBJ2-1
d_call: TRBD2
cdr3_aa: CASSSGLADYNEQFF
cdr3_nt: TGTGCCAGCAGCTCGGGACTAGCGGACTACAATGAGCAGTTCTTC

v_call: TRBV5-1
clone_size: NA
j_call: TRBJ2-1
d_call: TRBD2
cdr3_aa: CASSAGTSSTPSSYNEQFF
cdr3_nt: TGCGCCAGCAGCGCCGGGACTAGCAGCACTCCGAGCTCCTACAATGAGCAGTTCTTC